The 19 T cell receptor beta chains presented below share a single source sample, sequenced in a study of blood T cells in healthy people across ages. For the second PCR, which ran for about 6 to 11 cycles, a sample-barcoded 5' primer and a J-beta primer mix were used. A single record per CDR3 protein comes from TCRdb applying MiXCR to the 5' RACE reads. The table lists roughly 1.5 million distinct CDR3 sequences, under 55% of them singletons. Sequenced input: blood. These receptors were obtained from a woman aged 18-30 years in good health.

This clonotype was found a few times. The CDR3 nucleotides read TGCAGTGCTATGGGCCACATCTACGAGCAGTACTTC. This encodes CSAMGHIYEQYF. The rearrangement links TRBV20-1 to TRBJ2-7; D unresolved. Germline CDR1 DFQATT, CDR2 SNEGSKA (reference sequence). The ends were cut back, 4 bases at V and 3 bases at J, with 10 bases in the middle. The CDR3 length is 12 residues.

The chain is built from TRBV7-8 and TRBJ2-1; TRBD1 is a possible D gene (5 bases). CDR3 size: 13 residues. The V end was cut by 5 bases, the J end by 10 bases, with 15 bases between. The germline CDR1 and CDR2 sequences are SGHVS and FQNEAQ. The CDR3 protein is CASSPKGAGEQFF. CDR3 bases: TGTGCCAGCAGCCCGAAAGGGGCAGGGGAGCAGTTCTTC.

This clonotype was counted between two and nine times. This chain joins TRBV2 and TRBJ1-6, with TRBD1 as a possible D gene (6 bases). CDR3 length: 18 amino acids. V was pared by 7 bases and J by 2 bases, with 21 bases between. CDR1 is SNHLY, CDR2 FYNNEI, per germline. CDR3 sequence: CASKGRGDWSTYNSPLHF. In nucleotides, the CDR3 is TGTGCCAGCAAGGGCAGGGGAGATTGGAGCACCTATAATTCACCCCTCCACTTT.

DNA of the CDR3: TGTGCCAGCAGCCTACCACCTGGTGAGCAGTTCTTC. Its translation is CASSLPPGEQFF. The rearrangement uses TRBV7-6 and TRBJ2-1; unclear D gene. The V end lost 5 bases, the J end lost 9 bases, and 11 bases lay between the germline ends. The CDR3 sequence is 12 residues long. In germline, CDR1 is SGHVS, CDR2 FNYEAQ.

The genes are TRBV12-3 or TRBV12-4 and TRBJ1-5; 7 bases match TRBD1. Germline trimming cut 0 bases from V and 4 bases from J; bases unmatched to any gene: 6. There are 16 residues in the CDR3. The CDR3 bases are TGTGCCAGCAGTTTAGCGGGAGGGGGCTGGAATCAGCCCCAGCATTTT. Translation: CASSLAGGGWNQPQHF.

This clonotype was observed a handful of times. The V and J genes are TRBV30 and TRBJ2-1; TRBD2 matches at 9 bases. CDR1 and CDR2 (germline): GTSNPN, SVGIG (reference sequence). The ends lost 3 bases at V and 7 bases at J; junction bases unmatched: 4. This CDR3 has 13 amino acids. The DNA for the CDR3 is TGTGCCTGGAGGCTGGCGGGGGGGAATGAGCAGTTCTTC. Its translation: CAWRLAGGNEQFF. The full variable domain, completed using reference TRBV30 and TRBJ2-1, is SQTIHQWPATLVQPVGSPLSLECTVEGTSNPNLYWYRQAAGRGLQLLFYSVGIGQISSEVPQNLSASRPQDRQFILSSKKLLLSDSGFYLCAWRLAGGNEQFFGPGTRLTVL.

This rearrangement joins TRBV7-2 to TRBJ2-7; no definite D call. Germline V gene lookup returns CDR1 SGHTA and CDR2 FQGNSA. The germline V and J ends were trimmed by 1 base and 1 base, with 5 bases remaining between them. The CDR3 runs to 13 residues. The CDR3, as DNA: TGTGCCAGCAGCTTAGTCGCATCCTACGAGCAGTACTTC. This translates into CASSLVASYEQYF.

This clonotype was observed at least ten times. This rearrangement joins TRBV12-3 or TRBV12-4 to TRBJ2-1; the D gene is possibly TRBD1 (5 bases). Trimming removed 7 bases at V and 5 bases at J, with 12 bases between. The length of the CDR3 is 13 residues. The CDR3 region has the DNA TGTGCCAGCACAGTGGGGCAGAACAATGAGCAGTTCTTC. Residues: CASTVGQNNEQFF.

This clonotype was detected only a few times. The chain uses TRBV7-2 and TRBJ2-1; D ambiguous. From germline, CDR1 is SGHTA and CDR2 FQGNSA. CDR3 size: 14 residues. The germline V and J ends were trimmed by 0 bases and 4 bases, with 7 bases remaining between them. CDR3 bases: TGTGCCAGCAGCTTAGCGTCCGTATACAATGAGCAGTTCTTC. It is translated as CASSLASVYNEQFF.

This clonotype was counted only a few times. V and J are TRBV7-9 and TRBJ1-1; 8 nucleotides match TRBD1. CDR3 length equals 13 residues. In germline, CDR1 is SEHNR, CDR2 FQNEAQ (reference sequence). The trim removed 6 bases at V and 5 bases at J, leaving 5 bases unmatched. The CDR3 spells CASSITGGTEAFF. CDR3 DNA sequence: TGTGCCAGCAGTATCACAGGGGGAACTGAAGCTTTCTTT. The variable domain in full, completed from reference TRBV7-9 and TRBJ1-1, reads DTGVSQNPRHKITKRGQNVTFRCDPISEHNRLYWYRQTLGQGPEFLTYFQNEAQLEKSRLLSDRFSAERPKGSFSTLEIQRTEQGDSAMYLCASSITGGTEAFFGQGTRLTVV.

V and J are TRBV12-3 or TRBV12-4 and TRBJ1-2, with a possible D match to TRBD1 (6 bases). The V and J ends lost 3 bases and 4 bases respectively, with 9 bases between them. The CDR3 is made up of 13 amino acids. The CDR3, as DNA: TGTGCCAGCAGTTTTTTGGGGGCCTATGGCTACACCTTC. Amino acid sequence: CASSFLGAYGYTF.

The J gene is TRBJ1-1, the V gene TRBV7-9; the D is unclear. Germline assignment: CDR1 SEHNR and CDR2 FQNEAQ (reference sequence). The CDR3 consists of 14 residues. Between the trimmed V and J ends, which lost 3 bases and 1 base, there was a span of 9 bases. CDR3 DNA sequence: TGTGCCAGCAGCTTCTGGACGGCGAACACTGAAGCTTTCTTT. As protein: CASSFWTANTEAFF.

The V call is TRBV5-1, the J call TRBJ2-3; tentative D call: TRBD2 (5 bases). This CDR3 comprises 15 residues. Germline V gene data show CDR1 as SGHRS and CDR2 as YFSETQ. The germline V and J ends were trimmed by 6 bases and 3 bases, with 17 bases remaining between them. The CDR3 DNA follows: TGCGCCAGCAAAACAAAGTCTGGGGAGACAGATACGCAGTATTTT. Amino acids: CASKTKSGETDTQYF.

The genes are TRBV3-1 and TRBJ2-2; TRBD1 matches at 7 bases. In germline, CDR1 is LGHDT, CDR2 YNNKEL (reference sequence). The CDR3 covers 15 residues. The junction had 3 bases not matched to a gene; V was cut back by 4 bases and J by 1 base. The CDR3 loop is CASSPGDRNTGELFF. The CDR3 bases are TGTGCCAGCAGCCCCGGGGACAGGAACACCGGGGAGCTGTTTTTT.

CDR3 in DNA: TGTGCCAGCAGTTACGCAAGTGGGATGAACACTGAAGCTTTCTTT. It encodes CASSYASGMNTEAFF. This chain links TRBV27 with TRBJ1-1; D not resolved. Per germline, CDR1 MNHEY and CDR2 SMNVEV (reference sequence). The CDR3 runs to 15 residues. Deletions cut 4 bases from V and 0 bases from J, with 12 bases between.

This chain joins TRBV12-3 or TRBV12-4 and TRBJ1-6; no clear D gene. The V and J ends lost 3 bases and 14 bases respectively, with 14 bases between them. This CDR3 is built from 13 residues. CDR3 sequence reads: CASSFNYRSALHF. The DNA for the CDR3 is TGTGCCAGCAGTTTTAACTACCGCTCAGCCCTCCACTTT.

This rearrangement joins TRBV3-1 to TRBJ2-1; D possibly corresponds to TRBD2 (5 bases). Looked up from germline, CDR1 is LGHDT and CDR2 is YNNKEL (reference sequence). The V gene lost 0 bases and the J gene lost 3 bases, with 12 bases spanning the gap. The CDR3 has 16 residues. The CDR3 DNA follows: TGTGCCAGCAGCCAAGATGAGGGTTTCATCTACAATGAGCAGTTCTTC. Translation gives CASSQDEGFIYNEQFF.

The sample holds a few counts of this clonotype. V and J are TRBV11-2 and TRBJ2-5; TRBD2 aligns across 10 bases. Germline CDR1 is SGHAT and CDR2 is FQNNGV. The CDR3 covers 14 residues. J was trimmed by 9 bases and V by 5 bases; bases with no gene match: 9. CDR3 coding DNA: TGTGCCAGCAGCCATGCTAGCGGGGGAGGAGCCCAGTACTTC. This codes for CASSHASGGGAQYF.

CDR3 sequence (DNA): TGTGCCAGCAGTCTCCCCGGGGGGGACCTTAGCAATCAGCCCCAGCATTTT. Its translation is CASSLPGGDLSNQPQHF. The J gene is TRBJ1-5, the V gene TRBV12-3 or TRBV12-4, with D possibly being TRBD1 (5 bases). The CDR3 sequence is 17 residues long. V dropped 5 bases and J dropped 0 bases, with 17 bases sitting between them.